Each of the 21 T cell receptor beta chains below was sequenced from the same sample in a study of T cells generated in artificial thymic organoids. Reverse primers in the TRAC or TRBC constant regions drove separate semi-nested PCRs for TCRalpha and TCRbeta. TCRdb itself ran the 5' RACE reads through MiXCR, one entry per CDR3 protein. Among over 6,000 distinct CDR3 sequences listed, about 24% were seen once. For these receptors, no antigen is known. Organoids aggregated human HSPCs with DLL1-transduced murine MS5 stromal cells. Residual T cells were removed by FACS sorting CD34+CD3- progenitor cells before seeding the organoids. The material sequenced was naive CD8+ T cells grown in artificial thymic organoids from cord blood stem and progenitor cells. As for subset: CD3+TCRalphabeta+CD8SP T cells; for blood, CD45RO-CCR7+ naive CD8+ T cells. These receptors were taken from a human donor who gave cord blood stem cells for thymic organoid culture, a cardiac surgery patient who gave postnatal thymus, or a blood donor (not recorded which).

The chain combines TRBV18 with TRBJ2-6; D possibly corresponds to TRBD1 (6 bases). The germline V and J ends were trimmed by 6 bases and 1 base, with 22 bases remaining between them. The CDR3 totals 19 residues. Germline loops: CDR1 KGHSH, CDR2 LQKENI. CDR3 protein: CASSPQGTSHLSGANVLTF. In nucleotides, the CDR3 is TGTGCCAGCTCGCCCCAGGGGACCTCCCACCTGTCTGGGGCCAACGTCCTGACTTTC.

V is TRBV24-1 and J is TRBJ2-3, with 12 bases lining up with TRBD2. Per the germline V gene, CDR1 is KGHDR and CDR2 is SFDVKD. This CDR3 comprises 18 residues. With V trimmed by 2 bases and J by 0 bases, 5 bases remained unmatched. The CDR3 spells CATSDWTSGELSTDTQYF. DNA of the CDR3: TGTGCCACCAGTGATTGGACTAGCGGGGAACTAAGCACAGATACGCAGTATTTT.

The chain is built from TRBV4-1 and TRBJ2-2; 10 nucleotides match TRBD2. This CDR3 is built from 17 residues. J gave up 6 bases and V 1 base, and 8 bases lay outside the gene matches. CDR1 and CDR2 from the germline V gene are MGHRA and YSYEKL. The CDR3 region is CASSQVRLAGEPGELFF. The CDR3 nucleotides are TGCGCCAGCAGCCAAGTTAGGCTAGCGGGAGAGCCCGGGGAGCTGTTTTTT.

The gene calls are TRBV12-3 or TRBV12-4 and TRBJ1-4; TRBD1 matches at 7 bases. V shed 7 bases and J 0 bases; nucleotides not matched to a gene: 5. The CDR3 is 15 amino acids. The CDR3 protein is CASTDRVATNEKLFF. In DNA form, the CDR3 reads TGTGCCAGCACCGACAGGGTCGCAACTAATGAAAAACTGTTTTTT.

The chain uses TRBV23-1 and TRBJ2-3, with TRBD1 identical over 11 bases. The assigned J gene may be wrong: the sequence end matches TRBJ1-5 better. TRBV23-1 is an open reading frame whose function is uncertain. The CDR3 runs 20 residues. The CDR3 spells CASSHHIASGTGGGTDTQHF. CDR3 sequence (DNA): TGCGCCAGCAGTCACCACATCGCCTCCGGGACAGGGGGGGGCACAGATACGCAGCATTTT.

This chain joins TRBV7-9 and TRBJ1-4, with a weak D call TRBD1 (6 bases). Germline CDR1 and CDR2: SEHNR and FQNEAQ (reference sequence). This CDR3 is 15 amino acids long. The V end lost 5 bases, the J end lost 1 base, and 11 bases lay between the germline ends. The CDR3 bases are TGTGCCAGCAGCCTACAGGGCCAAACTAATGAAAAACTGTTTTTT. Residues: CASSLQGQTNEKLFF.

This clonotype was seen a handful of times. The chain carries TRBV4-2 and TRBJ2-7; 7 positions agree with TRBD1. Per germline, CDR1 LGHNA and CDR2 YNFKEQ. With 1 base clipped from V and 2 bases from J, the junction kept 17 bases outside the gene matches. The CDR3 runs to 19 residues. CDR3 nucleotide sequence: TGTGCCAGCAGCCAAGTAAGGGGTCTCCAGGACAGGACGCCCTACGAGCAGTACTTC. This gives the protein CASSQVRGLQDRTPYEQYF.

In its sample, this clonotype is medium-sized. The chain recombines TRBV4-1 with TRBJ2-3; 9 nucleotides agree with TRBD2. This CDR3 has 17 amino acids. The V segment lost 1 base and the J segment 9 bases; nucleotides outside the gene matches: 14. Germline V gene lookup returns CDR1 MGHRA and CDR2 YSYEKL. This CDR3 is CASSQVAAGGLFPTQYF. CDR3 DNA: TGCGCCAGCAGCCAAGTGGCAGCGGGGGGACTTTTCCCCACGCAGTATTTT.

V is TRBV25-1 and J is TRBJ2-5; D might be TRBD1 or TRBD2, each matching 5 bases. The CDR3 has 13 residues. V was clipped by 1 base and J by 2 bases, with 5 bases between them. The V gene's germline CDR1 is MGHDK and CDR2 SYGVNS. The CDR3 DNA reads as TGTGCCAGCAGTGAATGGGGGCAAGAGACCCAGTACTTC. Its translation is CASSEWGQETQYF.

The CDR3 nucleotides are TGTGCCAGCAGCCCTGGGGGAGGCACTGAAGCTTTCTTT. Translating it yields CASSPGGGTEAFF. This chain uses TRBV7-9 with TRBJ1-1, with D maybe TRBD1 (5 bases). The CDR3 has 13 amino acids. V dropped 5 bases and J dropped 4 bases, with 11 bases sitting between them. Germline CDR1 is SEHNR and CDR2 is FQNEAQ (reference sequence).

V and J are TRBV27 and TRBJ1-6, with D unclear. The CDR3 has 12 amino acids. Trimming left V 6 bases short and J 5 bases short, with 5 bases between. Germline CDR1 reads MNHEY; CDR2 reads SMNVEV (reference sequence). This chain's CDR3 is CASSPNNSPLHF. Here the CDR3 DNA reads TGTGCCAGCAGCCCTAATAATTCACCCCTCCACTTT.

About this clonotype: Just one base apart from a much larger clone, this may be a read error. This chain joins TRBV4-1 and TRBJ2-7; 8 nucleotides align to TRBD2. Per the germline V gene, CDR1 is MGHRA and CDR2 is YSYEKL. The CDR3 spans 16 residues. The CDR3: CTSSPVGVAGSYEQYF. The CDR3 DNA reads as TGCACCAGCAGCCCCGTGGGAGTAGCGGGGTCGTACGAGCAGTACTTC.

This chain uses TRBV11-1 with TRBJ2-2; the D gene could be TRBD1 or TRBD2 (5 bases each). CDR3 size: 16 residues. Germline values: CDR1 SGHAT, CDR2 FQDESV (reference sequence). Trimming removed 5 bases at V and 1 base at J, with 14 bases between. The CDR3 coding sequence is TGTGCCAGCAGCCCGAATACTAGGGGGAACACCGGGGAGCTGTTTTTT. Encoded protein: CASSPNTRGNTGELFF.

This sequence joins TRBV7-2 and TRBJ1-2; D gene uncertain. CDR3 length: 20 residues. Germline V lookup: CDR1 SGHTA, CDR2 FQGNSA. Trimming shortened V by 0 bases and J by 1 base, and 24 bases separated the two germline ends. The CDR3 DNA reads TGTGCCAGCAGCTTAGCGCCGTACTTTCCCCCATTCTTACTTAACTATGGCTACACCTTC. Translation: CASSLAPYFPPFLLNYGYTF.

A few counts support this clonotype. The rearrangement joins TRBV9 to TRBJ1-1, with D tentatively TRBD1 (5 bases). The CDR3 spans 16 residues. CDR1 is SGDLS, CDR2 YYNGEE, per germline. Trimming cost V 4 bases and J 1 base, with 17 bases left between them. The CDR3, as DNA: TGTGCCAGCAGCAAGCGGGGACGATGGAGGAACACTGAAGCTTTCTTT. Amino acid sequence: CASSKRGRWRNTEAFF. Variable domain in full (rest from reference TRBV9 and TRBJ1-1): DSGVTQTPKHLITATGQRVTLRCSPRSGDLSVYWYQQSLDQGLQFLIQYYNGEERAKGNILERFSAQQFPDLHSELNLSSLELGDSALYFCASSKRGRWRNTEAFFGQGTRLTVV.

This clonotype turned up a few times. The J gene is TRBJ2-4, the V gene TRBV24-1; 9 bases match TRBD1. Germline trimming cut 3 bases from V and 9 bases from J; bases unmatched to any gene: 5. Germline CDR1 and CDR2: KGHDR and SFDVKD. The CDR3 consists of 14 residues. The CDR3 DNA is TGTGCCACCAGTGATCTGGGACAGGGAGGCATTCAGTACTTC. Its translation: CATSDLGQGGIQYF.

The V call is TRBV2, the J call TRBJ1-5; 7 bases align to TRBD1. Germline V gene sequence: CDR1 SNHLY, CDR2 FYNNEI. The CDR3 is made up of 15 amino acids. The V segment lost 8 bases and the J segment 3 bases; nucleotides outside the gene matches: 10. The CDR3 DNA reads TGTGCCAGCGGGGGAGGGGGCGCCTACAATCAGCCCCAGCATTTT. Protein product: CASGGGGAYNQPQHF.

By sample fraction, this clonotype is medium-sized (0.01 to 0.1%). The rearrangement uses TRBV18 and TRBJ1-5; unclear D gene. Germline-derived CDR1 and CDR2 are KGHSH and LQKENI. Trimming cost V 4 bases and J 0 bases, with 4 bases left between them. CDR3 length: 13 residues. The CDR3 region is CASSQHSNQPQHF. The CDR3 DNA follows: TGTGCCAGCTCACAGCATAGCAATCAGCCCCAGCATTTT.

This clonotype showed up just a few times. This chain joins TRBV6-2 or TRBV6-3 and TRBJ1-5, with a tentative D call TRBD1 (6 bases). The ends were cut back, 2 bases at V and 0 bases at J, with 11 bases in the middle. The germline V gene encodes CDR1 MNHEY and CDR2 SVGEGT. The CDR3 consists of 16 residues. DNA for the CDR3: TGTGCCAGCAGTTACCCTGAACAGGGTAGCAATCAGCCCCAGCATTTT. Its translation is CASSYPEQGSNQPQHF.

CDR3 region: CATSDSSGTSSYNEQFF. CDR3 DNA: TGTGCCACCAGTGATTCCTCCGGGACTAGCTCCTACAATGAGCAGTTCTTC. V usage is TRBV24-1 and J usage is TRBJ2-1; 8 bases fit TRBD2. J was trimmed by 0 bases and V by 2 bases; bases with no gene match: 5. The CDR3 is 17 amino acids. Germline CDR1 and CDR2: KGHDR and SFDVKD.

In this sample, this clonotype turned up a few times. V and J are TRBV5-1 and TRBJ1-1, with 9 bases identical to TRBD1. Germline V CDR1 and CDR2: SGHRS, YFSETQ. The V gene end was trimmed by 3 bases and the J gene end by 4 bases; junction bases not matched to a gene: 4. The CDR3 covers 14 residues. The CDR3 DNA is TGCGCCAGCAGCTGGACAGGGGTCGGCACTGAAGCTTTCTTT. It specifies CASSWTGVGTEAFF.